This T cell receptor beta chain was captured by sequencing in a study of T cells in Graves' hyperthyroidism and ophthalmopathy. Study-level information: Peripheral blood was secured at the point of initial diagnosis, before any treatment.

About this clonotype itself: Its antigen remains unidentified.

The germline V and J ends were trimmed by 3 bases and 7 bases, with 13 bases remaining between them. Germline CDR1 is MNHEY and CDR2 is SMNVEV (reference sequence). The CDR3 sequence is 14 residues long. With a duration under 2 months, the hyperthyroidism was newly diagnosed in patients aged 18 to 65. Broader study findings: Through a model of 13 V-J features, ophthalmopathy was separated from stable hyperthyroidism.

There were TCR beta CDR3 regions amplified from RNA transcripts. The TCR CDR3 first-round RT-PCR relied on the HTBI primer set. TCRdb re-called the multiplex PCR reads through MiXCR, storing one row per CDR3 protein. The sample has about 340,000 distinct CDR3 sequences, around 23% seen once. This clonotype was obtained from a woman aged 45-65 years with Graves' hyperthyroidism. The source material was blood. J is TRBJ2-1 and V is TRBV27; D gene ambiguous. Written as DNA, the CDR3 is TGTGCCAGCAGTTTGGCGGCAAGATGGAATGAGCAGTTCTTC. Encoded protein: CASSLAARWNEQFF.